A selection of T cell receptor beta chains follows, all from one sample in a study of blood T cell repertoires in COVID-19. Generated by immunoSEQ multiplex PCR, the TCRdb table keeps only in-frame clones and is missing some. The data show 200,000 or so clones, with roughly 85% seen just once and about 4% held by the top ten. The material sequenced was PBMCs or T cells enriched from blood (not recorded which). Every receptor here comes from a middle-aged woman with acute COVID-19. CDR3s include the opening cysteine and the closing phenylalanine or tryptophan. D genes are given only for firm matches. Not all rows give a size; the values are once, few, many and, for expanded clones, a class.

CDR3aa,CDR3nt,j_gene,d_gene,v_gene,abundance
CASSSLAGLAEAFF,TGTGCCAGCAGTTCATTGGCAGGGCTGGCTGAAGCTTTCTTT,TRBJ1-1,.,TRBV6-5,once
CASSVGARGYTF,TGTGCCAGCAGCGTAGGGGCCCGGGGCTACACCTTC,TRBJ1-2,.,TRBV9,.
CASSLAGVGENSPLHF,TGTGCCAGCAGCTTGGCAGGGGTGGGGGAGAATTCACCCCTCCACTTT,TRBJ1-6,.,TRBV5-4,.
CASSFIGGLSDQPQHF,TGTGCCAGCAGCTTTATAGGGGGCCTCTCTGATCAGCCCCAGCATTTT,TRBJ1-5,TRBD1,TRBV5-6,.
CASSRTGTGRLQETQYF,TGTGCCAGCAGCCGGACCGGGACAGGGAGGCTTCAAGAGACCCAGTACTTC,TRBJ2-5,TRBD1,TRBV5-4,.
CASSLGHSNTEAFF,TGCGCCAGCAGCTTGGGACACTCGAACACTGAAGCTTTCTTT,TRBJ1-1,.,TRBV5-1,.
CASSKGQGPDTQYF,TGTGCCAGCAGCAAGGGACAGGGCCCAGATACGCAGTATTTT,TRBJ2-3,TRBD1,TRBV7-9,.
CAWKQIPTNEKLFF,TGTGCCTGGAAACAGATACCAACTAATGAAAAACTGTTTTTT,TRBJ1-4,.,TRBV30,few
CASSLVVGRGANTGELFF,TGCGCCAGCAGCTTGGTCGTAGGGCGGGGGGCGAACACCGGGGAGCTGTTTTTT,TRBJ2-2,TRBD2,TRBV5-1,.
CASSRDSGDGYTF,TGCGCCAGCAGCCGGGACAGTGGCGATGGCTACACCTTC,TRBJ1-2,TRBD1,TRBV5-1,.
CASSLSTGKTEAFF,TGTGCCAGCAGCTTAAGTACGGGGAAAACTGAAGCTTTCTTT,TRBJ1-1,.,TRBV7-9,.
CASSQEDRGRGTDTQYF,TGCGCCAGCAGCCAAGAGGACAGGGGGCGCGGCACAGATACGCAGTATTTT,TRBJ2-3,TRBD1,TRBV4-3,.
CASSPEGAGYNTEAFF,TGTGCCAGCAGCCCCGAGGGAGCCGGCTATAACACTGAAGCTTTCTTT,TRBJ1-1,.,TRBV7-8,.
CAWSNRVRGEAFF,TGTGCCTGGTCTAACAGGGTCCGGGGTGAAGCTTTCTTT,TRBJ1-1,.,TRBV30,.
CASSLAQNSGNTIYF,TGTGCCAGCAGCTTAGCCCAAAACTCTGGAAACACCATATATTTT,TRBJ1-3,.,TRBV7-9,.
CASSLGAVGYNEQFF,TGCGCCAGCAGCTTGGGAGCGGTGGGGTACAATGAGCAGTTCTTC,TRBJ2-1,.,TRBV5-1,.
CASNPPGAQGYTF,TGTGCCAGCAACCCGCCGGGTGCCCAGGGCTACACCTTC,TRBJ1-2,.,TRBV7-9,few
CASSQTSNTEAFF,TGTGCCAGCTCGCAGACTTCGAACACTGAAGCTTTCTTT,TRBJ1-1,.,TRBV9,once
CSVGVRGIQETQYF,TGCAGCGTTGGGGTCAGGGGAATCCAAGAGACCCAGTACTTC,TRBJ2-5,.,TRBV29-1,.
CASSTTRNYGYTF,TGTGCCAGCAGTACCACAAGAAACTATGGCTACACCTTC,TRBJ1-2,.,TRBV27,.
CASSAGTSGATDTQYF,TGTGCCAGCAGCGCCGGGACTAGCGGGGCCACAGATACGCAGTATTTT,TRBJ2-3,TRBD2,TRBV7-9,.
CASSSRTGSNQPQHF,TGTGCCAGTAGTAGCCGAACAGGGAGCAATCAGCCCCAGCATTTT,TRBJ1-5,.,TRBV19,.
CASSDLRGGYTF,TGTGCCAGCAGTGATCTCAGAGGAGGCTACACCTTC,TRBJ1-2,.,TRBV25-1,.
CASSVGTEQETQYF,TGTGCCAGCAGTGTCGGGACAGAGCAAGAGACCCAGTACTTC,TRBJ2-5,TRBD1,TRBV2,.
CASGRTNTEAFF,TGTGCCAGCGGGAGGACGAACACTGAAGCTTTCTTT,TRBJ1-1,.,TRBV6-5,.
CASSAGQTTGELFF,TGTGCCAGCAGCGCGGGACAGACCACCGGGGAGCTGTTTTTT,TRBJ2-2,.,TRBV6-4,once
CASSPRRDITDTQYF,TGCGCCAGCAGCCCCAGACGGGACATAACAGATACGCAGTATTTT,TRBJ2-3,.,TRBV5-1,.
CASSITETNEKLFF,TGTGCCAGCAGCATTACAGAGACGAATGAAAAACTGTTTTTT,TRBJ1-4,.,TRBV6-5,.
CASSPKAGAGTEAFF,TGTGCCAGCAGCCCGAAGGCAGGGGCCGGGACTGAAGCTTTCTTT,TRBJ1-1,.,TRBV9,.
CASSHLSSRETQYF,TGTGCCAGCAGCCACCTGTCGTCGAGGGAGACCCAGTACTTC,TRBJ2-5,.,TRBV3-1/TRBV3-2,.
CASSYSQSEAFF,TGTGCCAGCAGTTACTCACAGAGTGAAGCTTTCTTT,TRBJ1-1,.,TRBV6-5,.
CASSTDSGPYNQPQHF,TGTGCCAGCAGTACGGATAGCGGACCCTACAATCAGCCCCAGCATTTT,TRBJ1-5,.,TRBV6-2/TRBV6-3,once
CASSRASGELFF,TGTGCCAGCTCACGAGCATCGGGGGAGCTGTTTTTT,TRBJ2-2,.,TRBV18,.
CASSGQGLGSGANVLTF,TGTGCCAGCAGTGGACAGGGTCTGGGGAGTGGGGCCAACGTCCTGACTTTC,TRBJ2-6,TRBD1,TRBV6-1,few
CASKQGPEQYF,TGTGCCAGCAAACAGGGGCCCGAGCAGTACTTC,TRBJ2-7,TRBD1,TRBV25-1,.
CASSYTDSNTEAFF,TGTGCCAGCAGTTATACAGATTCAAACACTGAAGCTTTCTTT,TRBJ1-1,.,TRBV6-6,few
CASSVGGVPNQPQHF,TGTGCCAGTAGCGTAGGGGGAGTCCCCAATCAGCCCCAGCATTTT,TRBJ1-5,.,TRBV19,.
CASSGTGVGYGYTF,TGTGCCAGCAGTGGAACAGGGGTAGGCTATGGCTACACCTTC,TRBJ1-2,TRBD1,TRBV25-1,few
CASGAGGNQPQHF,TGTGCCTCAGGGGCAGGGGGTAATCAGCCCCAGCATTTT,TRBJ1-5,TRBD1,TRBV12-3/TRBV12-4,few
CASSVGTENTEAFF,TGTGCCAGCAGCGTTGGGACAGAGAACACTGAAGCTTTCTTT,TRBJ1-1,TRBD1,TRBV9,.
CASSLGGRDEQFF,TGTGCCAGCAGCTTAGGGGGGCGAGATGAGCAGTTCTTC,TRBJ2-1,.,TRBV7-9,once
CASSYPNPVPGLPAYEQYF,TGTGCCAGCAGTTACCCTAATCCCGTCCCGGGACTCCCGGCCTACGAGCAGTACTTC,TRBJ2-7,.,TRBV6-2/TRBV6-3,.
CASRDRGMSGEKLFF,TGTGCCAGCAGAGACAGGGGGATGAGTGGAGAAAAACTGTTTTTT,TRBJ1-4,TRBD1,TRBV2,.
CASSELADPLEQFF,TGCGCCAGCAGTGAATTAGCGGATCCTCTTGAGCAGTTCTTC,TRBJ2-1,.,TRBV10-2,.
CAISESLGQGPAAFF,TGTGCCATCAGTGAGTCGCTGGGACAGGGTCCTGCGGCTTTCTTT,TRBJ1-1,TRBD1,TRBV10-3,.
CASSQVGGSNEKLFF,TGCGCCAGCAGCCAAGTTGGCGGTAGTAATGAAAAACTGTTTTTT,TRBJ1-4,.,TRBV4-1,.
CSASRDRAPYEQYF,TGCAGCGCCTCGCGGGACAGGGCCCCCTACGAGCAGTACTTC,TRBJ2-7,TRBD1,TRBV29-1,few
CASASGGLSPSGNTIYF,TGTGCCAGCGCCTCTGGGGGACTTTCCCCTTCTGGAAACACCATATATTTT,TRBJ1-3,.,TRBV7-8,.
CASSLTSGGTNEQFF,TGTGCCAGCAGTCTGACTAGCGGGGGGACCAATGAGCAGTTCTTC,TRBJ2-1,TRBD2,TRBV28,few
CASSTSTGTGTANTEAFF,TGTGCCAGCAGCACAAGCACCGGGACAGGGACTGCGAACACTGAAGCTTTCTTT,TRBJ1-1,TRBD1,TRBV3-1/TRBV3-2,.
CASSLSGSNNSPLHF,TGTGCCAGCAGTCTATCAGGGTCCAATAATTCACCCCTCCACTTT,TRBJ1-6,.,TRBV6-5,.
CASIGQGTNTGELFF,TGTGCCAGCATAGGACAGGGTACGAACACCGGGGAGCTGTTTTTT,TRBJ2-2,TRBD1,TRBV2,.
CASSIPETGTTYGYTF,TGTGCCAGTAGCATCCCGGAGACAGGTACCACCTATGGCTACACCTTC,TRBJ1-2,.,TRBV19,once
CASSPLILRDRGRNTEAFF,TGTGCCAGCAGTCCACTTATCCTCCGGGACAGGGGGCGAAACACTGAAGCTTTCTTT,TRBJ1-1,TRBD1,TRBV27,.
CSVIPTGVSTDTQYF,TGCAGCGTTATACCGACAGGAGTTAGCACAGATACGCAGTATTTT,TRBJ2-3,.,TRBV29-1,.
CAWSIGQGKYGYTF,TGTGCCTGGAGTATAGGACAGGGCAAATATGGCTACACCTTC,TRBJ1-2,TRBD1,TRBV30,.
CAISRGGGYTF,TGTGCCATCAGTCGGGGTGGCGGCTACACCTTC,TRBJ1-2,.,TRBV10-3,.
CASSPYRGTGYSGNTIYF,TGTGCCAGCAGCCCCTACAGGGGGACAGGTTACTCTGGAAACACCATATATTTT,TRBJ1-3,TRBD1,TRBV11-2,few
CASSFPRTAVFTDTQYF,TGTGCCAGCAGCTTCCCCCGGACAGCAGTATTCACAGATACGCAGTATTTT,TRBJ2-3,.,TRBV7-9,.
CASSRGSGTGTEAFF,TGTGCCAGTAGCAGGGGGAGCGGTACGGGGACTGAAGCTTTCTTT,TRBJ1-1,TRBD1,TRBV19,.